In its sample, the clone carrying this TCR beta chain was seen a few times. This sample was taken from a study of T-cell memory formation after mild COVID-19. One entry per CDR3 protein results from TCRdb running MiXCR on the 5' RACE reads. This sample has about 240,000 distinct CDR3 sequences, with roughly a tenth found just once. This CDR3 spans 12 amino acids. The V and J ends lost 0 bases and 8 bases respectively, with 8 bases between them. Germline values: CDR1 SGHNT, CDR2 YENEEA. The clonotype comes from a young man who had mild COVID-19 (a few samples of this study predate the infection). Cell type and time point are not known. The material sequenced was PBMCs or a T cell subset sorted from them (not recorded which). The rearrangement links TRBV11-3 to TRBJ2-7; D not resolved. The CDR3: CASSLEGEKQYF. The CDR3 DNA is TGTGCCAGCAGCTTAGAAGGAGAAAAGCAGTACTTC.